This T cell receptor beta chain was recorded in a study of shared clonotypes between healthy human individuals. Study conclusions and caveats: The sharing of 4% to 5.5% of naive CD4 clonotypes was seen across a handful of donors.

TCRdb's table, derived via immunoSEQ multiplex PCR, lists solely in-frame clones and lacks some. The sample lists under 1 million clones; 80% to 95% were seen once. On this clone itself: What it binds is not known.

The V gene's germline CDR1 is MDHEN and CDR2 SYDVKM. The V and J ends lost 6 bases and 4 bases respectively, with 16 bases between them. The CDR3 covers 14 residues. Cells designated naive CD8 were CD45RO-negative and were positively selected for CCR7, with terminally differentiated effector memory CD45RA+ cells excluded. Donors were healthy HIV-negative adults without recent acute infections or vaccinations. Every one of the donors was a Caucasian adult that lived in Nashville, Tennessee. Sequenced material: naive CD8+ T cells sorted from blood. The chain recombines TRBV28 with TRBJ2-7; the D is unclear. This TCR was sampled from a man aged 30-40 years in good health. Here the CDR3 DNA reads TGTGCCAGCAGCCCTATTCCGGGCCTTTACGAGCAGTACTTC. Its translation: CASSPIPGLYEQYF.